This T cell receptor beta chain was documented in a study of T cells in Graves' hyperthyroidism and ophthalmopathy. Amplified TCR beta CDR3 regions derived from RNA transcripts. A first-round RT-PCR of the TCR CDR3 used the HTBI primer set. TCRdb re-derived calls from the multiplex PCR reads in MiXCR, one entry per CDR3 protein. There are approximately 590,000 distinct CDR3 sequences in the sample; less than 20% occur only once, and roughly 7.3% lies in the top ten. The table lists this clonotype with many counts. Sequencing was done on a sample of blood. This clonotype was obtained from a woman aged 30 to 39 with Graves' hyperthyroidism.

This chain's CDR3 is CSARQGTEAAETQYF. In DNA, the CDR3 is TGCAGTGCTAGGCAGGGGACAGAAGCAGCAGAGACCCAGTACTTC. J is TRBJ2-5 and V is TRBV20-1, with 7 bases matching TRBD1. The V gene's germline CDR1 is DFQATT and CDR2 SNEGSKA (reference sequence). J was trimmed by 4 bases and V by 3 bases; bases with no gene match: 11. The CDR3 is 15 residues long.